A selection of T cell receptor beta chains follows, all from one sample in a study of blood T cells in healthy people across ages. TCRdb re-derived calls from the 5' RACE reads in MiXCR, one entry per CDR3 protein. The sample consists of over 1.5 million distinct CDR3 sequences, roughly 52% of them appearing once. Sequenced input: blood. These receptors were obtained from a woman between 40 and 55 years old in good health. Both conserved end residues are part of each CDR3. Each record gives: clone size, D gene, V gene, J gene, CDR3 protein, CDR3 DNA. A D gene is named only where the DNA matches it firmly. Rows may omit the clone size; those that give it use once, few, many or a size class.

.	.	TRBV20-1	TRBJ2-6	CSARNQHSLSGANVLTF	TGCAGTGCTAGAAATCAGCACAGCCTCTCTGGGGCCAACGTCCTGACTTTC
few	.	TRBV4-3	TRBJ1-2	CASSQIPGALLYGYTF	TGCGCCAGCAGCCAGATACCGGGGGCCCTTCTTTATGGCTACACCTTC
.	.	TRBV3-1	TRBJ2-3	CASSQIQGAGTDTQYF	TGTGCCAGCAGCCAAATACAGGGAGCGGGCACAGATACGCAGTATTTT
.	.	TRBV5-1	TRBJ2-5	CASSRSQQETQYF	TGCGCCAGCAGCCGGAGTCAGCAAGAGACCCAGTACTTC
few	.	TRBV4-3	TRBJ2-1	CASSQGVSENEQFF	TGCGCCAGCAGCCAAGGAGTTAGCGAGAATGAGCAGTTCTTC
.	.	TRBV9	TRBJ2-3	CASSPRDLTDTQYF	TGTGCCAGCAGCCCCCGAGACCTCACAGATACGCAGTATTTT
few	.	TRBV24-1	TRBJ2-1	CATRGTGTSDEQFF	TGTGCCACCAGGGGGACAGGGACTAGCGATGAGCAGTTCTTC
few	.	TRBV20-1	TRBJ2-5	CSASQDFQETQYF	TGCAGTGCTAGCCAGGATTTCCAAGAGACCCAGTACTTC
.	.	TRBV10-3	TRBJ2-1	CAISESGRAETQFF	TGTGCCATCAGTGAGTCCGGCAGGGCAGAGACGCAGTTCTTC
.	.	TRBV20-1	TRBJ2-1	CSASSLDRTTLNEQFF	TGCAGTGCTAGTTCCCTGGACAGGACTACCCTAAATGAGCAGTTCTTC
.	TRBD1	TRBV12-3/TRBV12-4	TRBJ2-3	CASSHDGQGCAVPDTQYF	TGTGCCAGCAGCCACGACGGACAGGGGTGCGCGGTCCCCGATACGCAGTATTTT
many	TRBD2	TRBV12-3/TRBV12-4	TRBJ2-1	CASSPGLARNEQFF	TGTGCCAGCAGTCCCGGACTAGCCCGGAATGAGCAGTTCTTC
.	.	TRBV9	TRBJ1-1	CASSFDHWNTEAFF	TGTGCCAGCAGCTTTGACCACTGGAACACTGAAGCTTTCTTT
.	.	TRBV14	TRBJ2-1	CASSQVMGSSYNEQFF	TGTGCCAGCAGCCAAGTCATGGGGAGCTCCTACAATGAGCAGTTCTTC
.	.	TRBV4-3	TRBJ2-7	CASSREFGSYEQYF	TGCGCCAGCAGCCGCGAATTCGGGTCCTACGAGCAGTACTTC
.	.	TRBV28	TRBJ2-7	CASSKYPTYEQYF	TGTGCCAGCAGTAAGTACCCAACCTACGAGCAGTACTTC
.	.	TRBV10-3	TRBJ2-3	CAISLATNTDTQYF	TGTGCCATCAGCCTAGCGACCAACACAGATACGCAGTATTTT
many	TRBD2	TRBV6-5	TRBJ2-7	CASSPLSGGRYEQYF	TGTGCCAGCAGTCCCCTTAGCGGGGGGCGCTACGAGCAGTACTTC
.	.	TRBV3-1	TRBJ1-2	CASSQEGLGGYTF	TGTGCCAGCAGCCAAGAGGGCCTCGGGGGCTACACCTTC
.	.	TRBV6-6	TRBJ2-1	CASSYSSVSSYNEQFF	TGTGCCAGCAGTTACTCGAGCGTGAGCTCCTACAATGAGCAGTTCTTC
few	TRBD1	TRBV10-3	TRBJ2-1	CAISERTGLEQFF	TGTGCCATCAGTGAGCGGACAGGGCTTGAGCAGTTCTTC
few	TRBD1	TRBV28	TRBJ2-3	CASSPGQGVLVAQYF	TGTGCCAGCAGTCCCGGACAGGGGGTTTTAGTAGCGCAGTATTTT
.	.	TRBV6-5	TRBJ2-3	CATFTRALPDTQYF	TGTGCCACCTTCACTAGGGCCCTCCCAGATACGCAGTATTTT
.	.	TRBV27	TRBJ2-3	CASSLSEVTDTQYF	TGTGCCAGCAGTTTATCGGAAGTCACAGATACGCAGTATTTT
few	.	TRBV4-3	TRBJ2-5	CASSLQSSGRQETQYF	TGCGCCAGCAGCCTACAGTCGAGCGGGCGCCAAGAGACCCAGTACTTC
many	.	TRBV28	TRBJ2-3	CASSSRPDTQYF	TGTGCCAGCAGCTCACGTCCGGATACGCAGTATTTT
few	.	TRBV21-1	TRBJ2-1	CASSKGTAQFF	TGTGCCAGCAGCAAGGGTACTGCGCAGTTCTTC
.	.	TRBV7-8	TRBJ2-5	CASSLVPGQYF	TGTGCCAGCAGCTTAGTACCCGGGCAGTACTTC
.	TRBD1	TRBV5-1	TRBJ2-1	CASTQGANYNEQFF	TGCGCCAGCACCCAGGGGGCTAACTACAATGAGCAGTTCTTC
.	.	TRBV14	TRBJ2-5	CASSHLRGRGQETQYF	TGTGCCAGCAGCCATCTCCGTGGAAGGGGCCAAGAGACCCAGTACTTC
.	.	TRBV7-8	TRBJ1-2	CASSLGGEGYGYTF	TGTGCCAGCAGCTTAGGAGGGGAGGGCTATGGCTACACCTTC
.	.	TRBV6-2/TRBV6-3	TRBJ2-5	CASSYNGGGTETQYF	TGTGCCAGCAGTTACAATGGAGGCGGGACGGAGACCCAGTACTTC
few	TRBD2	TRBV27	TRBJ2-5	CASRGLVGETQYF	TGTGCCAGCAGAGGACTAGTGGGAGAGACCCAGTACTTC
few	.	TRBV20-1	TRBJ2-7	CSARERGPYEQYF	TGCAGTGCTAGGGAGAGGGGCCCCTACGAGCAGTACTTC
.	TRBD2	TRBV18	TRBJ2-3	CASSPPIAGRTDTQYF	TGTGCCAGCTCACCACCAATAGCGGGACGCACAGATACGCAGTATTTT
.	.	TRBV5-4	TRBJ2-5	CASSFDGRQETQYF	TGTGCCAGCAGCTTTGACGGGCGGCAAGAGACCCAGTACTTC
few	.	TRBV5-1	TRBJ2-7	CASSFETAYEQYF	TGCGCCAGCAGCTTTGAGACAGCGTACGAGCAGTACTTC
few	.	TRBV12-3/TRBV12-4	TRBJ2-7	CASSPDYYEQYF	TGTGCCAGCAGTCCCGACTACTACGAGCAGTACTTC
.	.	TRBV5-5	TRBJ2-2	CASSLGGITGELFF	TGTGCCAGCAGCTTGGGGGGTATAACCGGGGAGCTGTTTTTT
.	.	TRBV4-1	TRBJ1-2	CASSQTKQGNGYTF	TGCGCCAGCAGCCAGACAAAACAGGGAAATGGCTACACCTTC
.	TRBD1	TRBV12-5	TRBJ2-7	CASGRTGVYEQYF	TGTGCTAGTGGGAGGACAGGGGTCTACGAGCAGTACTTC
few	TRBD1	TRBV5-1	TRBJ2-7	CARNGQGRYEQYF	TGCGCCAGAAACGGACAGGGGCGCTACGAGCAGTACTTC
.	.	TRBV7-2	TRBJ2-1	CASSLVGVAGNEQFF	TGTGCCAGCAGCTTAGTCGGGGTGGCGGGGAATGAGCAGTTCTTC
once	TRBD1	TRBV24-1	TRBJ2-3	CATSDLQEGQGDTDTQYF	TGTGCCACCAGTGATTTGCAAGAGGGACAGGGAGATACGGATACGCAGTATTTT
.	.	TRBV6-2/TRBV6-3	TRBJ2-7	CASGIGPEQYF	TGTGCCAGCGGCATCGGCCCCGAGCAGTACTTC
.	.	TRBV29-1	TRBJ2-7	CSVSTATYEQYF	TGCAGCGTCTCGACAGCGACCTACGAGCAGTACTTC
many	.	TRBV29-1	TRBJ2-4	CSVAVSKNIQYF	TGCAGCGTTGCAGTATCCAAAAACATTCAGTACTTC
.	TRBD2	TRBV6-1	TRBJ2-1	CASIGGSFLSYNGQFF	TGTGCCAGCATCGGGGGGAGCTTCCTCTCCTACAATGGGCAGTTCTTC
.	.	TRBV6-5	TRBJ2-1	CASSRGEIVNEQFF	TGTGCCAGCAGTAGGGGGGAGATCGTCAATGAGCAGTTCTTC
.	.	TRBV5-1	TRBJ1-2	CASSLDQNYGYTF	TGCGCCAGCAGCTTGGATCAGAACTATGGCTACACCTTC
.	TRBD2	TRBV4-2	TRBJ2-2	CASSQEAQRGNTGELFF	TGTGCCAGCAGCCAAGAGGCCCAGCGGGGGAACACCGGGGAGCTGTTTTTT